This paragraph reports one T cell receptor beta chain. The antigen remains unidentified. Just one base apart from a much larger clone, this may be a read error. This sample's RNA came from whole unsorted tissue. Between August and November 2014, newly diagnosed, chemotherapy-naive lung cancer patients underwent thoracic surgery in China. This specimen belongs to a study of tumor and adjacent non-tumor tissue in lung cancer. Study background: Aged about 30 to 76 years, patients included more than nine men and a few women with stage I to III disease.

The library came from three nested PCR rounds adapted from ARM-PCR protocols. One entry per CDR3 protein, called by TCRdb with MiXCR from the multiplex PCR reads. Among fewer than 100,000 distinct CDR3 sequences listed, about two thirds were seen once. Study-wide findings and caveats: TCR diversity was significantly greater in tumor than normal lung tissue. Tumor repertoires had a smaller top 100 clone share than normal lung.

This CDR3 is 16 amino acids long. Looked up from germline, CDR1 is SGHRS and CDR2 is YFSETQ. This clonotype was obtained from a middle-aged woman with non-small cell lung cancer. The chain recombines TRBV5-1 with TRBJ1-1; 9 bases fit TRBD1. Sequenced: lung tumor tissue. The chain's CDR3 is CASSHLSTGGGTEALF. CDR3 nucleotide sequence: TGCGCCAGCAGCCACCTCTCGACAGGGGGTGGGACTGAAGCTCTCTTT. The variable domain in full, completed from reference TRBV5-1 and TRBJ1-1, reads KAGVTQTPRYLIKTRGQQVTLSCSPISGHRSVSWYQQTPGQGLQFLFEYFSETQRNKGNFPGRFSGRQFSNSRSEMNVSTLELGDSALYLCASSHLSTGGGTEALFGQGTRLTVV.